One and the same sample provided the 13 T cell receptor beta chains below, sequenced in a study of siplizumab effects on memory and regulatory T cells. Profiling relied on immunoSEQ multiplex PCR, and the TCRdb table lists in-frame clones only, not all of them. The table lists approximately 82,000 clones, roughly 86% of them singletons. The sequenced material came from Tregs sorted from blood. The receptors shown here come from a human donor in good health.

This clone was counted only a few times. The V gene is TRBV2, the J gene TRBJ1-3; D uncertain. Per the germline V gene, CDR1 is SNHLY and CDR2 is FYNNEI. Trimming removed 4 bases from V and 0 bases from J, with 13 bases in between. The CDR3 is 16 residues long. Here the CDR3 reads CASSVLTGSSGNTIYF. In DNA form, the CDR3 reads TGTGCCAGCAGTGTTCTAACGGGAAGCTCTGGAAACACCATATATTTT.

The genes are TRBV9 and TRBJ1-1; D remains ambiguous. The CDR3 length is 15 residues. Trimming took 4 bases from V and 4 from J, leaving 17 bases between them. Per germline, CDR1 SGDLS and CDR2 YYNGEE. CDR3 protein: CASSSQGRVGTEAFF. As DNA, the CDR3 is TGTGCCAGCAGCTCCCAAGGCCGGGTGGGCACTGAAGCTTTCTTT.

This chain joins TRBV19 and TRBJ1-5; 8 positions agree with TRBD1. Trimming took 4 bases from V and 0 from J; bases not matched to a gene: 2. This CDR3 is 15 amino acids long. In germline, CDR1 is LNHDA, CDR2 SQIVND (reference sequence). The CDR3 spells CASSTDRDSNQPQHF. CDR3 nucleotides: TGTGCCAGTAGTACGGACAGGGATAGCAATCAGCCCCAGCATTTT. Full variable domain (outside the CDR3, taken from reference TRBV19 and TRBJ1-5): DGGITQSPKYLFRKEGQNVTLSCEQNLNHDAMYWYRQDPGQGLRLIYYSQIVNDFQKGDIAEGYSVSREKKESFPLTVTSAQKNPTAFYLCASSTDRDSNQPQHFGDGTRLSIL.

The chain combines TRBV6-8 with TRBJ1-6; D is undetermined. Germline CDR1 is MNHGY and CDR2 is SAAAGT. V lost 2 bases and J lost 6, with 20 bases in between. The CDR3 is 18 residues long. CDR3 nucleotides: TGTGCCAGCAGTTACGCCAAGGGTCCCAAGACCTCTAATTCACCCCTCCACTTT. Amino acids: CASSYAKGPKTSNSPLHF.

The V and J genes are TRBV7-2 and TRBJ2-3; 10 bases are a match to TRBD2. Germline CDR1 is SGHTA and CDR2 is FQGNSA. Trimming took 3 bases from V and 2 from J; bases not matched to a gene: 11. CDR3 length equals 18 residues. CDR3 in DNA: TGTGCCAGCAGCTTCGGGTCTCTAGCGGGGGCCCTCACAGATACGCAGTATTTT. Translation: CASSFGSLAGALTDTQYF.

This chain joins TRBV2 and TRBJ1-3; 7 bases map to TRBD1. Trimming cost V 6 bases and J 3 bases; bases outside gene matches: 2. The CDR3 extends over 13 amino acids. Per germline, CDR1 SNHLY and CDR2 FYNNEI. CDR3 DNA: TGTGCCAGCAGGCGACAGGGTGGAAACACCATATATTTT. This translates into CASRRQGGNTIYF.

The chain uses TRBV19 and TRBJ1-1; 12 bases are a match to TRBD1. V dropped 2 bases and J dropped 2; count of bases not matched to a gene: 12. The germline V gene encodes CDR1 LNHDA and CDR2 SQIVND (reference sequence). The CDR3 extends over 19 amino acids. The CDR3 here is CASSINAPGTGGKNTEAFF. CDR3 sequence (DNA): TGTGCCAGTAGTATAAATGCCCCCGGGACAGGGGGCAAAAACACTGAAGCTTTCTTT. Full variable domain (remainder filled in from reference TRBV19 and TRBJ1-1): DGGITQSPKYLFRKEGQNVTLSCEQNLNHDAMYWYRQDPGQGLRLIYYSQIVNDFQKGDIAEGYSVSREKKESFPLTVTSAQKNPTAFYLCASSINAPGTGGKNTEAFFGQGTRLTVV.

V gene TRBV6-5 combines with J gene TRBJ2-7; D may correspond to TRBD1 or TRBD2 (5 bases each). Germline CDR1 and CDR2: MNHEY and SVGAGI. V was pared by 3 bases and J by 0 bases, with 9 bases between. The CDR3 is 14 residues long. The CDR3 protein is CASSYIGASYEQYF. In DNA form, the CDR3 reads TGTGCCAGCAGTTATATCGGGGCCTCCTACGAGCAGTACTTC.

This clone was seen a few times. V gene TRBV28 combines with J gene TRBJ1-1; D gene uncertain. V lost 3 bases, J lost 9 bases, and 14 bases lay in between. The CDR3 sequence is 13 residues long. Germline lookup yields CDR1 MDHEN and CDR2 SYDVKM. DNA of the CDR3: TGTGCCAGCAGTTTGGCCCCAAGAGGGCAAGCTTTCTTT. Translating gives CASSLAPRGQAFF.

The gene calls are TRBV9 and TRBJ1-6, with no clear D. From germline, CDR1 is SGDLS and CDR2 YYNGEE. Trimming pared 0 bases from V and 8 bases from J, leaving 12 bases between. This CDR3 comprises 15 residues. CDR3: CASSVEAQSDSPLHF. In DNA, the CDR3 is TGTGCCAGCAGCGTAGAGGCCCAATCGGATTCACCCCTCCACTTT. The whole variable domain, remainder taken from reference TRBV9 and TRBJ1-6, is DSGVTQTPKHLITATGQRVTLRCSPRSGDLSVYWYQQSLDQGLQFLIQYYNGEERAKGNILERFSAQQFPDLHSELNLSSLELGDSALYFCASSVEAQSDSPLHFGNGTRLTVT.

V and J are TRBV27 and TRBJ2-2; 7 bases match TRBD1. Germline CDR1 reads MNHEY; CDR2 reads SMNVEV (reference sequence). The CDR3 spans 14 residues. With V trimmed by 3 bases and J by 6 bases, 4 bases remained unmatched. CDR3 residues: CASSFRQGPGELFF. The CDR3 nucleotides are TGTGCCAGCAGTTTTCGACAGGGTCCCGGGGAGCTGTTTTTT.

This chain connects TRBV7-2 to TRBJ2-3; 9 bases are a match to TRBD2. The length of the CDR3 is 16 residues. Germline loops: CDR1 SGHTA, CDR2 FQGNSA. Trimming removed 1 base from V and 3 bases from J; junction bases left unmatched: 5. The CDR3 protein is CASSLGGGGVTDTQYF. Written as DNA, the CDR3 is TGTGCCAGCAGCTTAGGTGGCGGGGGGGTGACAGATACGCAGTATTTT.

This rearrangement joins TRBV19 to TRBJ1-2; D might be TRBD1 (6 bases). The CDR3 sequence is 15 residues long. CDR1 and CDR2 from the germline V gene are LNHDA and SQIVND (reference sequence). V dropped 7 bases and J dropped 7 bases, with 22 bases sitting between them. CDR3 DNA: TGTGCCAGTACTCAACATGAGGGGGGACGTAGTGGCTACACCTTC. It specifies CASTQHEGGRSGYTF. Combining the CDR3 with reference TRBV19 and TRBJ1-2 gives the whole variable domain DGGITQSPKYLFRKEGQNVTLSCEQNLNHDAMYWYRQDPGQGLRLIYYSQIVNDFQKGDIAEGYSVSREKKESFPLTVTSAQKNPTAFYLCASTQHEGGRSGYTFGSGTRLTVV.